This record looks at one T cell receptor beta chain sequence and its context. Its antigen is still unknown. This sample is drawn from a study of cytomegalovirus exposure and HLA in healthy donors. Study-wide background: The Caucasian-associated ancestry cluster contained about 80% of the approximately 410 genotyped donors. Notes on the study in general: It was reported that TCR beta sequences correctly inferred the HLA-A and HLA-B alleles for most subjects.

The CDR3 is 14 amino acids. Germline CDR1 is LGHNA and CDR2 is YSLEER. V dropped 0 bases and J dropped 16 bases, with 18 bases sitting between them. PCR employed 60 Vbeta and 13 Jbeta primers. Method: immunoSEQ multiplex PCR; TCRdb's copy keeps in-frame clones and lacks some. The sample has about 130,000 clones; 60% to 85% are singletons. This sequence originates from a young man in good health and CMV-seronegative. The sequenced sample consisted of PBMCs. The chain couples TRBV4-3 to TRBJ1-4; no definite D call. CDR3 DNA: TGCGCCAGCAGCCAAGATCCCCAGGCGAAACGACAGTTTTTT. Its translation is CASSQDPQAKRQFF.